These T cell receptor beta chains were read from a single sample in a study of immune cell composition in non-small cell lung cancer. TCRdb keeps only in-frame clones here, not all; method: immunoSEQ multiplex PCR. The sample includes about 15,000 clones, under 75% of them seen just once. The sequenced sample consisted of lung tumor tissue. The origin of the receptors is a human donor with non-small cell lung cancer. CDR3s include the opening cysteine and the closing phenylalanine or tryptophan. The order of the fields is clone size, V gene, D gene, J gene, CDR3 length, CDR3 protein, CDR3 DNA. The D gene is left open where the match is weak. Expanded clones get a size class; other rows say once, few or many, or leave the size out.

.	TRBV19	TRBD1	TRBJ2-7	15	CASSIAGQLVDEQYF	TGTGCCAGTAGTATAGCGGGACAGCTAGTAGACGAGCAGTACTTC
.	TRBV5-1	.	TRBJ2-5	12	CASSPSQETQYF	TGCGCCAGCAGCCCTTCCCAAGAGACCCAGTACTTC
.	TRBV5-4	.	TRBJ1-3	15	CASSLAGTVGNTIYF	TGTGCCAGCAGCTTGGCTGGTACGGTAGGAAACACCATATATTTT
.	TRBV7-9	.	TRBJ1-2	18	CASSFGGRIGLKNYGYTF	TGTGCCAGCAGCTTTGGAGGGCGGATCGGTCTTAAAAACTATGGCTACACCTTC
few	TRBV7-3	.	TRBJ1-2	15	CASSLRAGTDYGYTF	TGTGCCAGCAGCTTAAGGGCGGGAACCGACTATGGCTACACCTTC
.	TRBV19	TRBD1	TRBJ2-7	11	CASQGAYEQYF	TGTGCCAGCCAGGGGGCCTACGAGCAGTACTTC
.	TRBV19	TRBD1	TRBJ2-1	14	CASSGQGAYNEQFF	TGTGCCAGTAGTGGACAGGGAGCCTACAATGAGCAGTTCTTC
.	TRBV19	TRBD1	TRBJ2-5	14	CASSIEGQGETQYF	TGTGCCAGTAGTATAGAGGGACAGGGAGAGACCCAGTACTTC
.	TRBV7-2	TRBD1	TRBJ2-7	14	CASSPYRGQYEQYF	TGTGCCAGCAGCCCATACAGGGGGCAATACGAGCAGTACTTC
.	TRBV4-2	TRBD2	TRBJ2-7	15	CASSQDPGGGYEQYF	TGTGCCAGCAGCCAAGATCCGGGGGGAGGATACGAGCAGTACTTC
.	TRBV11-1	.	TRBJ2-7	14	CASSATGSSYEQYF	TGTGCCAGCAGCGCTACAGGAAGCTCCTACGAGCAGTACTTC
.	TRBV7-8	.	TRBJ1-1	16	CASNPGLSGWGTEAFF	TGTGCCAGCAATCCTGGACTGTCGGGGTGGGGCACTGAAGCTTTCTTT
.	TRBV13	TRBD2	TRBJ2-5	14	CASSYGGAQETQYF	TGTGCCAGCAGCTACGGGGGGGCACAGGAGACCCAGTACTTC
once	TRBV5-8	TRBD1	TRBJ2-1	15	CASSSGTGSYNEQFF	TGTGCCAGCAGCTCCGGGACAGGTTCCTACAATGAGCAGTTCTTC
.	TRBV6-1	TRBD2	TRBJ2-3	17	CASSDRRGGRGTDTQYF	TGTGCCAGCAGTGATCGCCGGGGAGGGAGGGGCACAGATACGCAGTATTTT
once	TRBV10-3	TRBD1	TRBJ1-1	14	CAITPARGRGEAFF	TGTGCCATCACCCCTGCCAGGGGGCGCGGGGAAGCTTTCTTT
.	TRBV14	TRBD1	TRBJ1-2	18	CASSQLDRVGFANYGYTF	TGTGCCAGCAGCCAACTCGACAGGGTCGGTTTTGCTAACTATGGCTACACCTTC
once	TRBV7-8	.	TRBJ1-1	12	CASSFTAEKAFF	TGTGCCAGCAGCTTTACCGCAGAAAAAGCTTTCTTT
.	TRBV11-2	.	TRBJ1-6	11	CASSFGSPLHF	TGTGCCAGCAGCTTCGGTTCACCCCTCCACTTT
.	TRBV18	TRBD1	TRBJ1-2	17	CASSTPTSTGGGYGYTF	TGTGCCAGCTCAACCCCCACTTCGACAGGGGGCGGCTATGGCTACACCTTC
.	TRBV19	TRBD2	TRBJ2-3	15	CASSTRGGDTDTQYF	TGTGCCAGTAGTACTCGCGGGGGGGACACAGATACGCAGTATTTT
.	TRBV18	TRBD2	TRBJ2-4	15	CASSPPGGAKNIQYF	TGTGCCAGCTCACCACCGGGAGGGGCCAAAAACATTCAGTACTTC
.	TRBV18	TRBD1	TRBJ2-3	16	CASSPQGALGPDTQYF	TGTGCCAGCTCACCGCAGGGGGCCCTCGGCCCAGATACGCAGTATTTT
.	TRBV4-2	TRBD1	TRBJ1-2	15	CASSLRQGPGDGYTF	TGTGCCAGCAGCCTCCGACAGGGGCCTGGGGATGGCTACACCTTC
.	TRBV29-1	.	TRBJ2-7	13	CSVRSGSSYEQYF	TGCAGCGTTAGGTCAGGAAGCTCCTACGAGCAGTACTTC
once	TRBV19	TRBD1	TRBJ1-5	17	CASSMTGRPYSNQPQHF	TGTGCCAGTAGCATGACAGGGAGGCCCTATAGCAATCAGCCCCAGCATTTT
.	TRBV5-4	TRBD2	TRBJ2-7	15	CASSLELAGGNEQYF	TGTGCCAGCAGCTTGGAACTAGCGGGGGGGAACGAGCAGTACTTC
.	TRBV10-3	TRBD1	TRBJ1-3	14	CAIRQGAPGNTIYF	TGTGCCATCAGACAGGGGGCCCCTGGAAACACCATATATTTT
few	TRBV7-2	.	TRBJ1-1	14	CASSLEAGVTEAFF	TGTGCCAGCAGCTTAGAAGCAGGGGTCACTGAAGCTTTCTTT
once	TRBV7-2	.	TRBJ2-5	14	CASSPGHTRETQYF	TGTGCCAGCAGCCCGGGACATACGAGAGAGACCCAGTACTTC
.	TRBV5-6	TRBD2	TRBJ2-4	17	CASSLGRGNIAKNIQYF	TGTGCCAGCAGCTTGGGGCGGGGGAATATAGCCAAAAACATTCAGTACTTC
.	TRBV2	.	TRBJ2-7	16	CASSSPPGGPSYEQYF	TGTGCCAGCAGTTCCCCCCCGGGTGGCCCATCCTACGAGCAGTACTTC
.	TRBV9	.	TRBJ2-2	15	CASSRGAVNTGELFF	TGTGCCAGCAGCCGAGGAGCGGTGAACACCGGGGAGCTGTTTTTT
.	TRBV7-2	TRBD2	TRBJ2-7	15	CASSLEGSGGREQYF	TGTGCCAGCAGCTTAGAAGGAAGCGGGGGGAGGGAGCAGTACTTC
.	TRBV9	.	TRBJ2-1	15	CASSAGGDDVYEQFF	TGTGCCAGCAGCGCGGGGGGCGACGACGTCTATGAGCAGTTCTTC
.	TRBV4-3	TRBD2	TRBJ2-1	16	CASSPKAGNPYNEQFF	TGCGCCAGCAGCCCCAAAGCGGGGAACCCCTACAATGAGCAGTTCTTC
.	TRBV4-3	.	TRBJ2-3	14	CASSQGSPGDTQYF	TGCGCCAGCAGCCAAGGGTCTCCGGGGGATACGCAGTATTTT